Listed here are 9 T cell receptor beta chains from one sample, sequenced in a study of T cells in Graves' hyperthyroidism and ophthalmopathy. Amplified regions were TCR beta CDR3 sequences from RNA transcripts. The TCR CDR3 first-round RT-PCR relied on the HTBI primer set. Each CDR3 protein gets one entry after TCRdb re-called the multiplex PCR reads with MiXCR. In the table there are 550,000 to 600,000 distinct CDR3 sequences, approximately 14% of which are singletons. Sequencing was done on a sample of blood. The receptors originated from a woman aged 18-29 years with Graves' ophthalmopathy.

This chain joins TRBV7-6 and TRBJ1-3, with TRBD1 identical over 7 bases. The CDR3 spans 14 residues. From germline, CDR1 is SGHVS and CDR2 FNYEAQ. V shed 1 base and J 8 bases; nucleotides not matched to a gene: 5. The CDR3 bases are TGTGCCAGCAGCTTAGTACAGGGGATCGACACCATATATTTT. This sequence encodes CASSLVQGIDTIYF.

In its sample, this clonotype was seen many times. The chain is built from TRBV7-2 and TRBJ2-1; 10 bases map to TRBD2. J was trimmed by 10 bases and V by 4 bases; bases with no gene match: 1. The germline gives CDR1 SGHTA, CDR2 FQGNSA. The CDR3 is made up of 12 amino acids. This CDR3 reads CASSWTSGEQFF. DNA of the CDR3: TGTGCCAGCAGCTGGACTAGCGGAGAGCAGTTCTTC.

V gene TRBV5-5 combines with J gene TRBJ2-1; 8 nucleotides agree with TRBD1. This CDR3 contains 15 residues. V shed 0 bases and J 3 bases; nucleotides not matched to a gene: 2. Germline CDR1 reads SGHKS; CDR2 reads YYEKEE (reference sequence). The CDR3 region has the DNA TGTGCCAGCAGCTTGGATGGACAGGGCTACAATGAGCAGTTCTTC. Protein: CASSLDGQGYNEQFF.

This clonotype has a handful of counts. Being one base from a much bigger clone, this may be a read error. The chain combines TRBV7-2 with TRBJ2-1, with D possibly matching TRBD2 (5 bases). Germline lookup yields CDR1 SGHTA and CDR2 FQGNSA. CDR3 length: 13 residues. The CDR3 spells CASSPGMGNEQLF. The CDR3 DNA is TGTGCCAGCAGCCCGGGAATGGGCAATGAGCAGCTCTTC.

This clonotype was seen many times. The gene calls are TRBV12-3 or TRBV12-4 and TRBJ1-3; D is perhaps TRBD1 (5 bases). The V end was cut by 7 bases, the J end by 6 bases, with 10 bases between. The length of the CDR3 is 12 residues. DNA for the CDR3: TGTGCCAGCATTCGGACATCAAACACCATATATTTT. Amino acid sequence: CASIRTSNTIYF.

In its sample, this clonotype was seen a few times. This rearrangement joins TRBV12-3 or TRBV12-4 to TRBJ1-3; 9 positions agree with TRBD1. J was trimmed by 2 bases and V by 5 bases; bases with no gene match: 4. This CDR3 comprises 15 residues. The CDR3 region has the DNA TGTGCCAGCAGTCACCGGACAGGGGCTGGAAACACCATATATTTT. It encodes CASSHRTGAGNTIYF.

Ten or more counts support this clonotype. This chain joins TRBV5-1 and TRBJ2-1; weak D call: TRBD1 (6 bases). The V gene lost 0 bases and the J gene lost 9 bases, with 13 bases spanning the gap. From germline, CDR1 is SGHRS and CDR2 YFSETQ. The CDR3 length is 14 residues. The CDR3 is CASSLGVQGGEQFF. The CDR3 nucleotides are TGCGCCAGCAGCTTGGGAGTACAGGGCGGTGAGCAGTTCTTC.

This clonotype was seen repeatedly, ten times or more. V is TRBV11-3 and J is TRBJ2-7; the D gene is possibly TRBD1 (6 bases). Between the trimmed V and J ends, which lost 9 bases and 0 bases, there was a span of 21 bases. CDR3 length equals 16 residues. Germline V gene sequence: CDR1 SGHNT, CDR2 YENEEA. The CDR3 spells CASAATGLYGSYEQYF. CDR3 DNA sequence: TGTGCCAGTGCCGCGACAGGACTCTACGGCTCCTACGAGCAGTACTTC.

This clonotype was seen many times. The V and J genes are TRBV9 and TRBJ1-1, with D possibly TRBD1 on 5 matching bases. CDR1 is SGDLS and CDR2 is YYNGEE in the germline V gene. The CDR3 runs to 15 residues. The ends were cut back, 0 bases at V and 1 base at J, with 10 bases in the middle. CDR3 nucleotides: TGTGCCAGCAGCGTAGAGAGGACAAGGAACACTGAAGCTTTCTTT. This codes for CASSVERTRNTEAFF.